A selection of T cell receptor beta chains follows, all from one sample in a study of radiotherapy plus CTLA-4 blockade in lung cancer. The repertoire was sequenced with immunoSEQ multiplex PCR; TCRdb's copy has only in-frame clones and lacks some. The data hold roughly 35,000 clones, with under 85% observed a single time. Specimen: peripheral blood, collected from a patient treated with radiotherapy plus ipilimumab. All receptors derive from a human donor with non-small cell lung cancer that progressed on radiotherapy plus ipilimumab. The CDR3 runs from the conserved cysteine through the conserved F or W. The order of the fields is D gene, clone size, V gene, J gene, CDR3 protein, CDR3 DNA. A D gene is named only where the DNA matches it firmly. Where a row states a size, it is once, few, many or the class of an expanded clone; other rows omit it.

D gene: TRBD1
clone size: -
V gene: TRBV19
J gene: TRBJ1-2
CDR3 protein: CASSTQSGTGNYGYTF
CDR3 DNA: TGTGCCAGTAGTACCCAATCCGGGACAGGGAACTATGGCTACACCTTC

D gene: -
clone size: -
V gene: TRBV27
J gene: TRBJ1-1
CDR3 protein: CASSPDGNTEAFF
CDR3 DNA: TGTGCCAGCAGCCCCGACGGAAACACTGAAGCTTTCTTT

D gene: -
clone size: few
V gene: TRBV5-1
J gene: TRBJ2-2
CDR3 protein: CASTAGSGELFF
CDR3 DNA: TGCGCCAGCACCGCGGGGTCCGGGGAGCTGTTTTTT

D gene: -
clone size: -
V gene: TRBV27
J gene: TRBJ2-7
CDR3 protein: CASRVGTGSSYEQYF
CDR3 DNA: TGTGCCAGCAGGGTAGGGACGGGCAGTTCCTACGAGCAGTACTTC

D gene: -
clone size: -
V gene: TRBV6-1
J gene: TRBJ1-5
CDR3 protein: CASSEIIGDPNQPQHF
CDR3 DNA: TGTGCCAGCAGTGAAATAATCGGGGACCCCAATCAGCCCCAGCATTTT

D gene: TRBD2
clone size: once
V gene: TRBV5-6
J gene: TRBJ2-2
CDR3 protein: CASSLRAGGPGELFF
CDR3 DNA: TGTGCCAGCAGCTTGAGGGCGGGAGGGCCCGGGGAGCTGTTTTTT

D gene: -
clone size: -
V gene: TRBV7-8
J gene: TRBJ1-5
CDR3 protein: CASSFEGDLNQPQHF
CDR3 DNA: TGTGCCAGCAGCTTTGAGGGAGACCTTAATCAGCCCCAGCATTTT

D gene: -
clone size: -
V gene: TRBV29-1
J gene: TRBJ1-1
CDR3 protein: CSVDEGLENTEAFF
CDR3 DNA: TGCAGCGTTGATGAGGGGCTGGAGAACACTGAAGCTTTCTTT

D gene: -
clone size: -
V gene: TRBV16
J gene: TRBJ1-2
CDR3 protein: CASSWSWIVRKTYGYTF
CDR3 DNA: TGTGCCAGCAGCTGGAGTTGGATCGTTAGAAAGACCTATGGCTACACCTTC

D gene: -
clone size: -
V gene: TRBV2
J gene: TRBJ1-1
CDR3 protein: CASSEGTEAFF
CDR3 DNA: TGTGCCAGCAGTGAAGGCACTGAAGCTTTCTTT

D gene: -
clone size: -
V gene: TRBV5-4
J gene: TRBJ2-7
CDR3 protein: CASSQDRASSYEQYF
CDR3 DNA: TGTGCCAGCAGCCAAGATCGAGCCAGCTCCTACGAGCAGTACTTC

D gene: -
clone size: -
V gene: TRBV19
J gene: TRBJ1-1
CDR3 protein: CASGLGPFF
CDR3 DNA: TGTGCCAGTGGCTTGGGGCCTTTCTTT

D gene: -
clone size: -
V gene: TRBV7-8
J gene: TRBJ2-1
CDR3 protein: CASSLGLPNEQFF
CDR3 DNA: TGTGCCAGCAGCTTAGGGCTGCCCAATGAGCAGTTCTTC

D gene: -
clone size: -
V gene: TRBV5-1
J gene: TRBJ2-7
CDR3 protein: CASSVGGEYEQYF
CDR3 DNA: TGCGCCAGCAGCGTAGGGGGAGAGTACGAGCAGTACTTC

D gene: -
clone size: few
V gene: TRBV2
J gene: TRBJ1-1
CDR3 protein: CASSGRTEAFF
CDR3 DNA: TGTGCCAGCAGTGGACGGACTGAAGCTTTCTTT

D gene: TRBD2
clone size: -
V gene: TRBV7-6
J gene: TRBJ2-3
CDR3 protein: CASRIGTSGSSTDTQYF
CDR3 DNA: TGTGCCAGCAGGATCGGGACTAGCGGATCCAGCACAGATACGCAGTATTTT

D gene: -
clone size: few
V gene: TRBV28
J gene: TRBJ2-1
CDR3 protein: CASSYYNEQFF
CDR3 DNA: TGTGCCAGCAGTTACTACAATGAGCAGTTCTTC

D gene: TRBD2
clone size: -
V gene: TRBV11-2
J gene: TRBJ2-5
CDR3 protein: CASSAGLAGSETQYF
CDR3 DNA: TGTGCCAGCAGCGCGGGACTAGCGGGATCAGAGACCCAGTACTTC

D gene: -
clone size: -
V gene: TRBV10-3
J gene: TRBJ2-3
CDR3 protein: CAISDPDTGRADTQYF
CDR3 DNA: TGTGCCATCAGTGACCCGGACACGGGTAGGGCAGATACGCAGTATTTT

D gene: TRBD1
clone size: -
V gene: TRBV28
J gene: TRBJ2-1
CDR3 protein: CASSPGQVSYNEQFF
CDR3 DNA: TGTGCCAGCAGTCCAGGACAGGTCTCCTACAATGAGCAGTTCTTC

D gene: TRBD1
clone size: once
V gene: TRBV19
J gene: TRBJ1-1
CDR3 protein: CASSDRGHTEAFF
CDR3 DNA: TGTGCCAGTAGTGACAGGGGGCATACTGAAGCTTTCTTT

D gene: -
clone size: -
V gene: TRBV5-6
J gene: TRBJ1-4
CDR3 protein: CASSLRGGVDEKLFF
CDR3 DNA: TGTGCCAGCAGCTTGCGGGGCGGGGTAGACGAAAAACTGTTTTTT

D gene: -
clone size: once
V gene: TRBV28
J gene: TRBJ2-7
CDR3 protein: CASSTGALNLQYF
CDR3 DNA: TGTGCCAGCAGCACGGGGGCCTTGAACTTGCAGTACTTC

D gene: -
clone size: -
V gene: TRBV18
J gene: TRBJ2-3
CDR3 protein: CASSPPEGSSTDTQYF
CDR3 DNA: TGTGCCAGCTCACCACCAGAAGGGTCCAGCACAGATACGCAGTATTTT

D gene: -
clone size: -
V gene: TRBV29-1
J gene: TRBJ1-2
CDR3 protein: CSVVDSRAGYTF
CDR3 DNA: TGCAGCGTTGTTGATAGCAGGGCTGGCTACACCTTC

D gene: -
clone size: -
V gene: TRBV2
J gene: TRBJ2-1
CDR3 protein: CASSSGTYNEQFF
CDR3 DNA: TGTGCCAGCAGTTCCGGGACGTACAATGAGCAGTTCTTC

D gene: -
clone size: -
V gene: TRBV5-4
J gene: TRBJ2-5
CDR3 protein: CASSAPGTGETQYF
CDR3 DNA: TGTGCCAGCAGCGCCCCGGGAACTGGAGAGACCCAGTACTTC

D gene: -
clone size: -
V gene: TRBV11-2
J gene: TRBJ2-4
CDR3 protein: CASSQLGDIRGGDGNIQYF
CDR3 DNA: TGTGCCAGCAGCCAGTTAGGGGATATTCGGGGCGGGGACGGAAACATTCAGTACTTC

D gene: TRBD1
clone size: -
V gene: TRBV5-1
J gene: TRBJ2-5
CDR3 protein: CASSSPTGYQETQYF
CDR3 DNA: TGCGCCAGCAGCTCCCCGACAGGGTACCAAGAGACCCAGTACTTC

D gene: TRBD1
clone size: -
V gene: TRBV4-3
J gene: TRBJ1-2
CDR3 protein: CASSQGTGPNYGYTF
CDR3 DNA: TGCGCCAGCAGCCAGGGGACAGGGCCGAACTATGGCTACACCTTC

D gene: TRBD1
clone size: -
V gene: TRBV7-9
J gene: TRBJ2-5
CDR3 protein: CASTRQGSPRETQYF
CDR3 DNA: TGTGCCAGCACACGACAGGGGAGCCCAAGAGAGACCCAGTACTTC

D gene: TRBD1
clone size: -
V gene: TRBV30
J gene: TRBJ2-7
CDR3 protein: CAWARDSSYEQYF
CDR3 DNA: TGTGCCTGGGCTCGGGACAGCTCCTACGAGCAGTACTTC

D gene: -
clone size: -
V gene: TRBV11-2
J gene: TRBJ2-1
CDR3 protein: CASSLESRGRLPAANDEQFF
CDR3 DNA: TGTGCCAGCAGCTTAGAATCCCGCGGCCGACTCCCCGCGGCTAACGATGAGCAGTTCTTC

D gene: -
clone size: -
V gene: TRBV7-2
J gene: TRBJ2-1
CDR3 protein: CASSLANEQFF
CDR3 DNA: TGTGCCAGCAGCTTAGCGAATGAGCAGTTCTTC

D gene: -
clone size: -
V gene: TRBV5-1
J gene: TRBJ2-3
CDR3 protein: CASSLNDEDTQYF
CDR3 DNA: TGCGCCAGCAGCTTAAATGATGAAGATACGCAGTATTTT

D gene: TRBD1
clone size: -
V gene: TRBV29-1
J gene: TRBJ1-5
CDR3 protein: CSVRDRGLGQPQHF
CDR3 DNA: TGCAGCGTTCGAGACAGGGGGCTTGGGCAGCCCCAGCATTTT

D gene: TRBD2
clone size: -
V gene: TRBV5-3
J gene: TRBJ2-7
CDR3 protein: CARSSRLAGTYEQYF
CDR3 DNA: TGTGCCAGAAGCTCCCGACTAGCGGGAACCTACGAGCAGTACTTC

D gene: TRBD1
clone size: -
V gene: TRBV5-1
J gene: TRBJ1-2
CDR3 protein: CASSQDRGGYGYTF
CDR3 DNA: TGCGCCAGCAGCCAGGACAGGGGGGGATATGGCTACACCTTC

D gene: TRBD1
clone size: once
V gene: TRBV9
J gene: TRBJ1-1
CDR3 protein: CASSAGRTGNTEAFF
CDR3 DNA: TGTGCCAGCAGCGCCGGAAGGACAGGGAACACTGAAGCTTTCTTT

D gene: -
clone size: -
V gene: TRBV27
J gene: TRBJ2-7
CDR3 protein: CASSLGSPGSYEQYF
CDR3 DNA: TGTGCCAGCAGTCTAGGCAGCCCGGGCTCCTACGAGCAGTACTTC

D gene: TRBD2
clone size: -
V gene: TRBV7-2
J gene: TRBJ2-2
CDR3 protein: CASSRLAGYTGELFF
CDR3 DNA: TGTGCCAGCAGCAGACTAGCGGGATACACCGGGGAGCTGTTTTTT

D gene: -
clone size: -
V gene: TRBV5-1
J gene: TRBJ2-1
CDR3 protein: CASSRQNPYNEQFF
CDR3 DNA: TGCGCCAGCAGCCGGCAGAACCCCTACAATGAGCAGTTCTTC

D gene: -
clone size: -
V gene: TRBV6-5
J gene: TRBJ1-1
CDR3 protein: CASSFKGPMNTEAFF
CDR3 DNA: TGTGCCAGCAGCTTCAAAGGTCCGATGAACACTGAAGCTTTCTTT

D gene: -
clone size: few
V gene: TRBV4-1
J gene: TRBJ1-5
CDR3 protein: CASTLSVDNGQPQHF
CDR3 DNA: TGCGCCAGCACCCTGTCCGTCGACAACGGACAGCCCCAGCATTTT

D gene: -
clone size: -
V gene: TRBV9
J gene: TRBJ1-1
CDR3 protein: CASSVGQGNTEAFF
CDR3 DNA: TGTGCCAGCAGCGTAGGTCAGGGGAACACTGAAGCTTTCTTT

D gene: -
clone size: -
V gene: TRBV19
J gene: TRBJ2-1
CDR3 protein: CASRRGVSSYNEQFF
CDR3 DNA: TGTGCCAGTAGACGCGGGGTAAGCTCCTACAATGAGCAGTTCTTC

D gene: -
clone size: -
V gene: TRBV7-7
J gene: TRBJ2-5
CDR3 protein: CASSRDTQETQYF
CDR3 DNA: TGTGCTAGCAGCCGGGACACCCAAGAGACCCAGTACTTC

D gene: TRBD1
clone size: -
V gene: TRBV2
J gene: TRBJ1-1
CDR3 protein: CASSERSTGIKTEAFF
CDR3 DNA: TGTGCCAGCAGCGAAAGATCGACAGGGATAAAGACTGAAGCTTTCTTT

D gene: -
clone size: -
V gene: TRBV18
J gene: TRBJ2-5
CDR3 protein: CASSPGSGFQETQYF
CDR3 DNA: TGTGCCAGCTCACCGGGGTCCGGATTCCAAGAGACCCAGTACTTC

D gene: TRBD1
clone size: few
V gene: TRBV5-1
J gene: TRBJ2-7
CDR3 protein: CASSLDGTGPYEQYF
CDR3 DNA: TGCGCCAGCAGCTTGGATGGGACAGGGCCCTACGAGCAGTACTTC

D gene: -
clone size: -
V gene: TRBV7-9
J gene: TRBJ2-1
CDR3 protein: CASSPGKYQFF
CDR3 DNA: TGTGCCAGCAGCCCGGGCAAATACCAGTTCTTC

D gene: -
clone size: -
V gene: TRBV5-1
J gene: TRBJ2-6
CDR3 protein: CASSGLPSDSVLTF
CDR3 DNA: TGCGCCAGCAGTGGGCTACCCTCCGACAGCGTCCTGACTTTC

D gene: -
clone size: -
V gene: TRBV6-1
J gene: TRBJ2-2
CDR3 protein: CASSQTRNTGELFF
CDR3 DNA: TGTGCCAGCAGTCAAACAAGGAACACCGGGGAGCTGTTTTTT

D gene: -
clone size: -
V gene: TRBV5-4
J gene: TRBJ2-7
CDR3 protein: CASSLEYPGRGQGSYEQYF
CDR3 DNA: TGTGCCAGCAGCCTTGAATATCCGGGGAGGGGGCAGGGTTCCTACGAGCAGTACTTC

D gene: -
clone size: once
V gene: TRBV14
J gene: TRBJ2-1
CDR3 protein: CASSPSRQEVYNEQFF
CDR3 DNA: TGTGCCAGCAGCCCATCCCGCCAGGAGGTGTACAATGAGCAGTTCTTC

D gene: TRBD1
clone size: -
V gene: TRBV28
J gene: TRBJ1-3
CDR3 protein: CASSLTGGEGNTIYF
CDR3 DNA: TGTGCCAGCAGTTTGACAGGGGGCGAAGGAAACACCATATATTTT

D gene: -
clone size: -
V gene: TRBV27
J gene: TRBJ2-1
CDR3 protein: CASSLYNEQFF
CDR3 DNA: TGTGCCAGCAGTTTATACAATGAGCAGTTCTTC

D gene: -
clone size: -
V gene: TRBV9
J gene: TRBJ1-1
CDR3 protein: CASSAYPDSVNTEAFF
CDR3 DNA: TGTGCCAGCAGCGCCTACCCGGACAGTGTGAACACTGAAGCTTTCTTT

D gene: -
clone size: -
V gene: TRBV4-3
J gene: TRBJ2-1
CDR3 protein: CASSQDTAGNEQFF
CDR3 DNA: TGCGCCAGCAGCCAAGATACCGCCGGCAATGAGCAGTTCTTC